The next 3 T cell receptor beta chains were all read from a single sample in a study of shared clonotypes between healthy human individuals. Produced via immunoSEQ multiplex PCR; TCRdb's table is partial and in-frame only. Of about 960,000 clones detected, less than 85% appear once; the ten largest clones hold approximately 1.5%. The sequenced sample was memory CD4+ T cells sorted from blood. Sample subset: CD45RA-negative fraction. These receptors all stem from a man younger than 30 in good health.

The CDR3 protein is CASSPRNRVAFF. CDR3 in DNA: TGTGCCAGCTCACCCCGAAATCGCGTAGCTTTCTTT. The gene calls are TRBV18 and TRBJ1-1; D ambiguous. This CDR3 is built from 12 residues. Germline V lookup: CDR1 KGHSH, CDR2 LQKENI. The V gene lost 3 bases and the J gene lost 10 bases, with 12 bases spanning the gap.

This clone occurred many times. The chain has TRBV27 and TRBJ1-2; the D gene is possibly TRBD1 (6 bases). CDR3 length: 14 residues. The V end was cut by 4 bases, the J end by 2 bases, with 11 bases between. Looked up from germline, CDR1 is MNHEY and CDR2 is SMNVEV (reference sequence). The CDR3 spells CASSSPRGNYGYTF. DNA for the CDR3: TGTGCCAGCAGTTCCCCCAGGGGAAACTATGGCTACACCTTC.

This CDR3 reads CASSLRGQGRRSLHF. The CDR3 DNA sequence: TGTGCCAGCAGCTTGCGGGGACAGGGGCGACGATCCCTCCACTTT. The chain joins TRBV5-6 to TRBJ1-6, with TRBD1 matching 10 bases. The germline CDR1 and CDR2 sequences are SGHDT and YYEEEE. V shed 1 base and J 14 bases; nucleotides not matched to a gene: 9. The CDR3 is 15 residues long. Combining the CDR3 with reference TRBV5-6 and TRBJ1-6 gives the whole variable domain DAGVTQSPTHLIKTRGQQVTLRCSPKSGHDTVSWYQQALGQGPQFIFQYYEEEERQRGNFPDRFSGHQFPNYSSELNVNALLLGDSALYLCASSLRGQGRRSLHFGNGTRLTVT.